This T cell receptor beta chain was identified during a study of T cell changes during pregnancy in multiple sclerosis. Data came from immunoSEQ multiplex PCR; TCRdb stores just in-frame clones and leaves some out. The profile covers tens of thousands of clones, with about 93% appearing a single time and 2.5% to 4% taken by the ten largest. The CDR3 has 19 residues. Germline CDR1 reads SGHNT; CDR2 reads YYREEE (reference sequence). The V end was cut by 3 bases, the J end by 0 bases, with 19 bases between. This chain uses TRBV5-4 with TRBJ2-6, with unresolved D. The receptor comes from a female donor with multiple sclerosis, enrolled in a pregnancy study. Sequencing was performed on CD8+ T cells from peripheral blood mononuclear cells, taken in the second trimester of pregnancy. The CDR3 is CASSYLIGALYSGANVLTF. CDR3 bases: TGTGCCAGCAGCTACCTGATTGGAGCCTTGTACTCTGGGGCCAACGTCCTGACTTTC. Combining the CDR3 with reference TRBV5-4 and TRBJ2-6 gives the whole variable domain ETGVTQSPTHLIKTRGQQVTLRCSSQSGHNTVSWYQQALGQGPQFIFQYYREEENGRGNFPPRFSGLQFPNYSSELNVNALELDDSALYLCASSYLIGALYSGANVLTFGAGSRLTVL.